Given below is one T cell receptor beta chain in context. The data stem from a study of blood T cell repertoires in COVID-19. Study background: From the United States, Italy and Spain came samples of acute and convalescent COVID-19.

In terms of age and location, participants ranged from roughly 18 to 90 years and lived in about two dozen US areas. CDR1 SGHTA and CDR2 FQGNSA come from the germline V gene. The V segment lost 5 bases and the J segment 7 bases; nucleotides outside the gene matches: 14. The CDR3 runs 15 residues. Sequencing was performed with immunoSEQ multiplex PCR; in TCRdb, only in-frame clones are kept and a portion is missing. Of roughly 150,000 clones in the sample, roughly 80% were seen once. Sequencing used PBMCs or T cells enriched from blood (not recorded which). This chain joins TRBV7-2 and TRBJ2-7, with TRBD2 matching over 7 bases. The TCR comes from a woman aged 55-70 years who had recovered from COVID-19. In nucleotides, the CDR3 is TGTGCCAGCAGCCGTTCTGGCGGGGGATCGGGGGAGCAGTACTTC. Amino acids: CASSRSGGGSGEQYF.